Listed here is a single T cell receptor (beta chain). Its antigen remains unidentified. The data originate from a study of cytomegalovirus exposure and HLA in healthy donors. Study context: Unique TCR beta sequences numbering approximately 100 million came from 150 million to 200 million T cells in an earlier analysis.

60 Vbeta and 13 Jbeta primers were used in PCR. Repertoires were generated with immunoSEQ multiplex PCR, while TCRdb's copy carries only in-frame clones and drops some. The sample lists fewer than 200,000 clones; about three quarters were seen once. Findings and caveats of the study: TRBV6-2, TRBV6-3 and some other V segments were unresolvable in 87-base-pair reads. Productive rates of about 87% or about 30% were seen for most TCR beta V segments in an earlier analysis.

There are 14 residues in the CDR3. V gave up 2 bases and J gave up 5 bases, with 12 bases separating them. In germline, CDR1 is MDHEN, CDR2 SYDVKM. Material: PBMCs. The clonotype originates from a girl between 10 and 17 years old in good health and CMV-seronegative. V gene TRBV28 combines with J gene TRBJ1-1; a weak D match, TRBD1 (5 bases). The CDR3 sequence is CASSLAGLGTEAFF. The CDR3 DNA sequence: TGTGCCAGCAGTTTAGCAGGGCTTGGGACTGAAGCTTTCTTT.